The rows below give T cell receptor beta chains drawn from one sample of a study of shared clonotypes between healthy human individuals. Clones were read by immunoSEQ multiplex PCR, and TCRdb kept only the in-frame ones, dropping some. The repertoire includes fewer than 700,000 clones, roughly four fifths of them detected once, and approximately 12% sits in the top ten. The sample consisted of PBMCs. These receptors were collected from a woman aged 40 to 50 in good health. Some clones in this sample may be carry-over from other donors' samples. The CDR3 runs from the conserved cysteine through the conserved F or W. Fields, in order: J gene, clone size, V gene, D gene, CDR3 DNA, CDR3 protein. The D gene is left open where the match is weak. The listing skips clone size in some rows; elsewhere it reads once, few, many or a size class.

>TRBJ2-7|.|TRBV6-5|.
TGTGCCAGCAGGCCCGTCGGGGGCTACGAGCAGTACTTC
CASRPVGGYEQYF
>TRBJ2-2|.|TRBV15|.
TGTGCCACCAGCAGAGATCTAGGACCTACCGGGGAGCTGTTTTTT
CATSRDLGPTGELFF
>TRBJ1-5|.|TRBV28|.
TGTGCCAGCAGCCTGAATGATCAGCCCCAGCATTTT
CASSLNDQPQHF
>TRBJ2-3|.|TRBV4-1|.
TGCGCCAGCAGCCAGTTACGGGAGTTTAAGACAGATACGCAGTATTTT
CASSQLREFKTDTQYF
>TRBJ2-3|.|TRBV25-1|TRBD1
TGTGCCAGCGTACGGGACAGTAACACAGATACGCAGTATTTT
CASVRDSNTDTQYF
>TRBJ1-5|.|TRBV19|TRBD1
TGTGCCAGTAGTATTTCCTCCGGACAGGGAAGCAATCAGCCCCAGCATTTT
CASSISSGQGSNQPQHF
>TRBJ2-1|once|TRBV4-1|.
TGCGCCAGCAGCCCCCCAGGTCACCCCAGCCGGAACTCCTACAATGAGCAGTTCTTC
CASSPPGHPSRNSYNEQFF
>TRBJ1-1|.|TRBV29-1|.
TGCAGCGTTGAAGTTGGGGGCGCAAGGACTGAAGCTTTCTTT
CSVEVGGARTEAFF
>TRBJ2-2|.|TRBV7-9|.
TGTGCCAGCAGCGCCCCGGCGGGGTATCTTGGGGCCGGGGAGCTGTTTTTT
CASSAPAGYLGAGELFF
>TRBJ2-2|.|TRBV13|TRBD1
TGTGCCAGCAGCTTCGCCGGGACAGGGGAGACCGGGGAGCTGTTTTTT
CASSFAGTGETGELFF
>TRBJ2-7|.|TRBV5-1|TRBD2
TGCGCCAGCAGCGTGACTAGCGGAACCTACGAGCAGTACTTC
CASSVTSGTYEQYF
>TRBJ2-1|.|TRBV7-9|.
TGTGCCAGCAGCACCGACCCCAAAGCGGGCGCAGCCTACAATGAGCAGTTCTTC
CASSTDPKAGAAYNEQFF
>TRBJ1-1|.|TRBV6-5|TRBD1
TGTGCCAGCAGTCCCCGGACAGGGGGGACTTTCTTT
CASSPRTGGTFF
>TRBJ2-3|.|TRBV11-1|TRBD2
TGTGCCAGCAGCCTGCTAGCGGGTAGCACAGATACGCAGTATTTT
CASSLLAGSTDTQYF
>TRBJ2-7|.|TRBV2|TRBD2
TGTGCCAGCAGGGGGATAGGGGCCATCGGGAGACTAGCGTCTTACGAGCAGTACTTC
CASRGIGAIGRLASYEQYF
>TRBJ1-6|.|TRBV28|TRBD1
TGTGCCAGCAGATACACCACCGGGACAGGGGCCTCAGGAGCCTCACCCCTCCACTTT
CASRYTTGTGASGASPLHF
>TRBJ1-1|few|TRBV9|.
TGTGCCAGCAGCGTAGCCCCCAGAGATGAAGCTTTCTTT
CASSVAPRDEAFF
>TRBJ2-5|once|TRBV2|.
TGTGCCAGCAGTCAGGACCGCCGGGGCCAGTACTTC
CASSQDRRGQYF
>TRBJ2-1|.|TRBV25-1|TRBD2
TGTGCCAGCAGCCCTTCCCCGGGACTAGCGGGAGTCTACAATGAGCAGTTCTTC
CASSPSPGLAGVYNEQFF
>TRBJ2-2|.|TRBV2|.
TGTGCCAGCAGTGAAGCGAAGGGTCACGGGGAGCTGTTTTTT
CASSEAKGHGELFF
>TRBJ2-7|.|TRBV18|TRBD2
TGTGCCAGCTCACTTTTCTCCCGGGAGGGGGGCGAGCAGTACTTC
CASSLFSREGGEQYF
>TRBJ1-2|few|TRBV30|.
TGTGCCTGGAGCAGGAGCTCTAACTATGGCTACACCTTC
CAWSRSSNYGYTF
>TRBJ1-3|.|TRBV2|TRBD1
TGTGCCAGCAGTCCGACAGGGATCTCTGGAAACACCATATATTTT
CASSPTGISGNTIYF
>TRBJ2-3|.|TRBV7-2|TRBD2
TGTGCCAGCAGCTTAGGGACTAGCGGGAGGCCGATCACAGATACGCAGTATTTT
CASSLGTSGRPITDTQYF
>TRBJ2-7|.|TRBV30|TRBD1
TGTGCCTGGAGCACCGGGACAGGGTCGCGCGAGCAGTACTTC
CAWSTGTGSREQYF
>TRBJ2-7|.|TRBV28|.
TGTGCCAGCAGTCCTCTGGTTTACGAGCAGTACTTC
CASSPLVYEQYF
>TRBJ1-1|.|TRBV29-1|.
TGCAGCGCCACCAGACTCCTTGAAGCTTTCTTT
CSATRLLEAFF
>TRBJ2-1|.|TRBV2|.
TGTGCCAGCAGTGAAAGGCCATACAATGAGCAGTTCTTC
CASSERPYNEQFF
>TRBJ2-5|.|TRBV18|.
TGTGCCAGCTCACCCCTTGGAGAGGGAGAGACCCAGTACTTC
CASSPLGEGETQYF
>TRBJ1-6|.|TRBV28|.
TGTGCCAGCAGTCGAACCAACTCCTATAATTCACCCCTCCACTTT
CASSRTNSYNSPLHF
>TRBJ1-2|few|TRBV5-1|.
TGCGCCAGCAGCCCGGTCGGGGCGCTAACTAACTATGGCTACACCTTC
CASSPVGALTNYGYTF
>TRBJ2-6|.|TRBV7-9|.
TGTGCCAGCAGCTCGACGGGGGTGGCCCTATTAAGGGCCAACGTCCTGACTTTC
CASSSTGVALLRANVLTF
>TRBJ2-1|.|TRBV27|TRBD2
TGTGCCAGCACCCCTTGGACTAGCGGGAGAATGAATGAGCAGTTCTTC
CASTPWTSGRMNEQFF
>TRBJ1-4|.|TRBV28|.
TGTGCCAGCAGACGGCCTGAGGATTATGAAAAACTGTTTTTT
CASRRPEDYEKLFF
>TRBJ1-4|.|TRBV19|TRBD1
TGTGCCAGTAGTCCCCGGACAGGGGTCGGAGAAAAACTGTTTTTT
CASSPRTGVGEKLFF